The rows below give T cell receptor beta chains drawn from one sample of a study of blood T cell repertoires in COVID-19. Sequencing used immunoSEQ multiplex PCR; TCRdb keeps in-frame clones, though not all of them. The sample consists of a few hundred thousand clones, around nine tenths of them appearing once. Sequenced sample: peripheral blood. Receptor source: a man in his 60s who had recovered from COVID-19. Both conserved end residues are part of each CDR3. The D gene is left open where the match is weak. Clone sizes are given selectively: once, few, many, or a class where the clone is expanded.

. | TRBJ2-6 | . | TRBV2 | TGTGCCAGCAGTGAAGAGGCAGGGGGGATCGCCAACGTCCTGACTTTC | CASSEEAGGIANVLTF
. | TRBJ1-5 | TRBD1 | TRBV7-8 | TGTGCCAGCAGCTTGGACAGGGTTCAGCCCCAGCATTTT | CASSLDRVQPQHF
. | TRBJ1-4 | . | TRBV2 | TGTGCCAGCAGGGGCCCTAATGAAAAACTGTTTTTT | CASRGPNEKLFF
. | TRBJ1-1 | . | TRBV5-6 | TGTGCCAGCAGCTTGGGGGGCAGGGAAAACACTGAAGCTTTCTTT | CASSLGGRENTEAFF
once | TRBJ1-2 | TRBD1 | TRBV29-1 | TGCAGCGTGGTGACGGGACAGGGGGCGAACTATGGCTACACCTTC | CSVVTGQGANYGYTF
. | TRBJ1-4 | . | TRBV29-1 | TGCAGCGCCCCTGTGGCAGGGGAAGCGGAAAAACTGTTTTTT | CSAPVAGEAEKLFF
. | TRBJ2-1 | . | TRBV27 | TGTGCCAGCAATTTGCGAGGACTGGATCCCTACAATGAGCAGTTCTTC | CASNLRGLDPYNEQFF
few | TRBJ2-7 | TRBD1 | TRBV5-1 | TGCGCCAGCAGCTCCCCGGGGACAGGGGGCAACGAGCAGTACTTC | CASSSPGTGGNEQYF
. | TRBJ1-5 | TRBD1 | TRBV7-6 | TGTGCCAGCAGCTTATCACAGGGGATGAATCAGCCCCAGCATTTT | CASSLSQGMNQPQHF
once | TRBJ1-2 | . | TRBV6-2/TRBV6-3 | TGTGCCAGCAGTTGGAGGGCGGCGGACTATGGCTACACCTTC | CASSWRAADYGYTF
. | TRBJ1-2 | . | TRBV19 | TGTGCCAGTAGCCCCCCGGAGGGGAGCTATGGCTACACCTTC | CASSPPEGSYGYTF
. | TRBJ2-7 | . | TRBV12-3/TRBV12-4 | TGTGCCAGCAGCTTGGCCGCCGAGCAGTACTTC | CASSLAAEQYF
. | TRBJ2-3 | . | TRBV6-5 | TGTGCCAGCAGTTACGTCCCGGGAAGCACAGATACGCAGTATTTT | CASSYVPGSTDTQYF
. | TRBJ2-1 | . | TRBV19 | TGTGCCAGTAGTATCCGGGGGTACAATGAGCAGTTCTTC | CASSIRGYNEQFF
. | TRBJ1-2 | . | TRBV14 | TGTGCCAGCAGCCAAGACCTGACAGATGGCTACACCTTC | CASSQDLTDGYTF
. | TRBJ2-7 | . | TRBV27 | TGTGCCAGCAGTTCCCGTCCCGGGACTTACTCCCCTAACGAGCAGTACTTC | CASSSRPGTYSPNEQYF
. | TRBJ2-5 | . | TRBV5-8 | TGTGCCAGCAGCTTACCTCCTATGGAGACCCAGTACTTC | CASSLPPMETQYF
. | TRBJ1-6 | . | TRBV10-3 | TGTGCCATCAGTGAGTCGGCAGGGTTCAATTCACCCCTCCACTTT | CAISESAGFNSPLHF
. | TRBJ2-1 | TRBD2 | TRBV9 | TGTGCCAGCAGGCAAGAAGGACTAGCGGGGCCGAATGAGCAGTTCTTC | CASRQEGLAGPNEQFF
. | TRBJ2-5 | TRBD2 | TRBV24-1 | TGTGCCACCAGTGATAGCCAGCGGGAGGGCCGTGGGACCCAGTACTTC | CATSDSQREGRGTQYF
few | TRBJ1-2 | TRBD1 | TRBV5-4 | TGTGCCAGCAGCTTAGGGACAGTCCTTAACTATGGCTACACCTTC | CASSLGTVLNYGYTF
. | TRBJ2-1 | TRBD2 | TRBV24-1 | TGTGCCACCAGTCTAGCGGGAGTTGGGGCCAATGAGCAGTTCTTC | CATSLAGVGANEQFF
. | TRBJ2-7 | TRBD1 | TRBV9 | TGTGCCAGCAGCGGGGACTTCCCAGGGGGCGCCTCCTACGAGCAGTACTTC | CASSGDFPGGASYEQYF
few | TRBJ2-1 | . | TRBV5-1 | TGCGCCAGCAGCTTGGCAGGTAACAATGAGCAGTTCTTC | CASSLAGNNEQFF
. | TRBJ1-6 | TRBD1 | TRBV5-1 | TGCGCCAGCAGCCCTGGGACAGCCCAAAATTCACCCCTCCACTTT | CASSPGTAQNSPLHF
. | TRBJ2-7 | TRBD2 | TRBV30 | TGTGCCTGGAGATTGGGAGGGAACTCCTACGAGCAGTACTTC | CAWRLGGNSYEQYF
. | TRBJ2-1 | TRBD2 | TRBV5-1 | TGCGCCAGCAGCTCTTCAGCGGGAGACGGTGAGCAGTTCTTC | CASSSSAGDGEQFF
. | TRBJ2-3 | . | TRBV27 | TGTGCCAGCACGGGGGCAGATACGCAGTATTTT | CASTGADTQYF
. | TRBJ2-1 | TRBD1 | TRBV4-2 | TGTGCCAGCAGCCAAGATTCGGACAGGGCAATGTACAATGAGCAGTTCTTC | CASSQDSDRAMYNEQFF
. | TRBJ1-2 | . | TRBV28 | TGTGCCAGCAGCCTGAAAACTCATGGCTACACCTTC | CASSLKTHGYTF
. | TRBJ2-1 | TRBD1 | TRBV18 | TGTGCCAGCTCACCTAGACAGGGGGGTCTTCTATACAATGAGCAGTTCTTC | CASSPRQGGLLYNEQFF
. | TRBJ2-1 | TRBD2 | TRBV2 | TGTGCCAGCAGTGAAGCTCTAGCGGGAGTAGGTGAGCAGTTCTTC | CASSEALAGVGEQFF
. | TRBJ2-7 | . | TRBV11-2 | TGTGCCAGCAGCTTAGTTGGGAGCCTGATGAGCGAGCAGTACTTC | CASSLVGSLMSEQYF
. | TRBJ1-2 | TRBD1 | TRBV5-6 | TGTGCCAGCAGCTTTCCGGGACAGGGTTTACGTGGCTACACCTTC | CASSFPGQGLRGYTF
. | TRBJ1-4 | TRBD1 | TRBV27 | TGTGCCAGCAGTCTTTCCGGGACAGGGGCATCCGAAAAACTGTTTTTT | CASSLSGTGASEKLFF
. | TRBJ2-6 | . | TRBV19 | TGTGCCAGTAGTATAGCTGGCCCCTCTGGGGCCAACGTCCTGACTTTC | CASSIAGPSGANVLTF
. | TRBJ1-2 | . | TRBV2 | TGTGCCAGCAGCGGGGGGGGCTATGGCTACACCTTC | CASSGGGYGYTF
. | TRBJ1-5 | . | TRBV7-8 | TGTGCCAGCAGCTTAGGGAGGGGACGGGATCAGCCCCAGCATTTT | CASSLGRGRDQPQHF
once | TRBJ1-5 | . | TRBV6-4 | TGTGCCAGCAGTAGGGAAGAGGGCTCTCAGCCCCAGCATTTT | CASSREEGSQPQHF
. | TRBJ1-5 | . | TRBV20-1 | TGCAGTGCTAGTAGCAGGTCTAGCAATCAGCCCCAGCATTTT | CSASSRSSNQPQHF